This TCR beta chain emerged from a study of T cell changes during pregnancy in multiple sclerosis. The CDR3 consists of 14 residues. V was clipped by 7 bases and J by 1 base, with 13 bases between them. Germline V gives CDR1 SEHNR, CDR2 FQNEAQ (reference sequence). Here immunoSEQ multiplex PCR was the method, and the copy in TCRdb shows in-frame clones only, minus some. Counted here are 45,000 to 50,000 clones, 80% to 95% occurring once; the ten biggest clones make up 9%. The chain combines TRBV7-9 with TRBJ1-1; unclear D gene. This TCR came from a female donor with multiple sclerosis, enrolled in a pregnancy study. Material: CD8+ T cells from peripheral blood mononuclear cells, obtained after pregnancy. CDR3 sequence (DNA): TGTGCCAGCACCGACCCTGGGCAGAACACTGAAGCTTTCTTT. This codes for CASTDPGQNTEAFF.